The clone carrying this TCR beta chain was observed many times. This sample was included in a study of T-cell reconstitution after alpha-beta-depleted transplantation in children. Trimming removed 2 bases at V and 4 bases at J, with 8 bases between. The CDR3 totals 14 residues. Germline CDR1 and CDR2: SGHTA and FQGNSA. The authors prepared the TCRbeta library with unique molecular identifiers. TCRdb re-called the PCR reads through MiXCR, storing one row per CDR3 protein. The sample holds 200,000 to 250,000 distinct CDR3 sequences, around 9.6% seen once. The V gene is TRBV7-2, the J gene TRBJ2-2, with TRBD1 as a possible D gene (6 bases). Sequenced here: PBMCs from the stem cell graft donor, sampled from the stem cell graft. This receptor was identified in a human donor who donated a stem cell graft to a child with acute lymphoblastic leukemia. As DNA, the CDR3 is TGTGCCAGCAGCTTACAGACAGGCACCGGGGAGCTGTTTTTT. This sequence encodes CASSLQTGTGELFF.